The rows below give T cell receptor beta chains drawn from one sample of a study of regulatory T cells in long-lasting Graves disease. MiXCR, run by TCRdb on the multiplex PCR reads, gives a single entry per CDR3 protein. The repertoire holds 400,000 to 500,000 distinct CDR3 sequences, with around 15% as singletons. This sample also appeared in a second study, on T cells in Graves' hyperthyroidism and ophthalmopathy.

This specimen was peripheral blood mononuclear cells (PBMCs), taken at new diagnosis, from a patient treated with antithyroid drugs. The receptors were sampled from a woman in her 50s with Graves disease. The CDR3 runs from the conserved cysteine through the conserved F or W. D genes are given only for firm matches. Some rows have no size entry. The others give once, few or many, or a class for an expanded clone.

d_call	j_call	v_call	clone_size	cdr3_aa	cdr3_nt
-	TRBJ2-2	TRBV11-2	-	CASSLDRASGELFF	TGTGCCAGCAGCTTAGACAGGGCTTCCGGGGAGCTGTTTTTT
-	TRBJ1-1	TRBV5-8	many	CASSRSGGVNTEAFF	TGTGCCAGCAGCCGCTCGGGGGGGGTCAACACTGAAGCTTTCTTT
-	TRBJ2-7	TRBV5-1	few	CASSLDPGAYEQYF	TGCGCCAGCAGCTTGGATCCGGGAGCCTACGAGCAGTACTTC
TRBD2	TRBJ2-5	TRBV28	many	CASSPSGGEETQYF	TGTGCCAGCAGTCCCAGCGGGGGTGAAGAGACCCAGTACTTC
TRBD2	TRBJ2-3	TRBV6-1	few	CASVSSGRASDTQYF	TGTGCCAGCGTATCTAGCGGGAGAGCATCAGATACGCAGTATTTT
-	TRBJ1-4	TRBV2	few	CASSEATGINEKLFF	TGTGCCAGCAGTGAAGCCACAGGAATTAATGAAAAACTGTTTTTT
-	TRBJ2-6	TRBV29-1	many	CSVVQHSGANVLTF	TGCAGCGTTGTACAGCACTCTGGGGCCAACGTCCTGACTTTC
-	TRBJ2-7	TRBV18	-	CASSPVHLYEQYF	TGTGCCAGCTCACCGGTGCACCTCTACGAGCAGTACTTC
TRBD1	TRBJ1-2	TRBV7-8	-	CASSSGQGAYGYTF	TGTGCCAGCAGCTCAGGACAGGGAGCCTATGGCTACACCTTC
-	TRBJ2-2	TRBV14	-	CASSQSARELFF	TGTGCCAGCAGCCAATCTGCGAGGGAGCTGTTTTTT
TRBD1	TRBJ1-1	TRBV7-6	many	CASSLGLPGGANTEAFF	TGTGCCAGCAGCTTAGGGTTGCCAGGGGGGGCGAACACTGAAGCTTTCTTT